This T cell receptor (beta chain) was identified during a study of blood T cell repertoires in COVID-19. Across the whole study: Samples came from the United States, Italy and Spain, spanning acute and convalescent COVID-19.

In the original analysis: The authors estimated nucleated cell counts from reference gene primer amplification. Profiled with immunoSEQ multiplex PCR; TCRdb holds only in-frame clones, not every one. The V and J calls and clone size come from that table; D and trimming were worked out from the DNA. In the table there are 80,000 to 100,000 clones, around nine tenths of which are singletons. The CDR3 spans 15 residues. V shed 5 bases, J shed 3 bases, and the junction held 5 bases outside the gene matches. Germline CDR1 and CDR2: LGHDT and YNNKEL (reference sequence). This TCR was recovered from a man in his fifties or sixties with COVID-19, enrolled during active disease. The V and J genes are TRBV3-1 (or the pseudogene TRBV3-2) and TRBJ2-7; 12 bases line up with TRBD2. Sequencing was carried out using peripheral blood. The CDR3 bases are TGTGCCAGCAGCTTCCGGACTAGCGGGGACTACGAGCAGTACTTC. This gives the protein CASSFRTSGDYEQYF.